The T cell receptor (beta chain) described here comes from a study of shared clonotypes between healthy human individuals. The CDR3 is 11 residues long. V shed 4 bases and J shed 4 bases, with 6 bases lying between them. Germline CDR1 and CDR2: SGHKS and YYEKEE (reference sequence). As for this clone: Its specificity is not known. This sample includes further DNA sequences coding for the same CDR3.

Study observations and caveats: Clonotypes that were shared across four donors made up approximately 5% of naive CD4 clonotypes. Generation probabilities of non-shared clonotypes were lower (relative to those shared by all four donors). Researchers found naive subsets generally carried larger estimated richness than memory subsets.

In the original analysis: Because ImmunoSEQ provided only junction sequences with no quality scores, the filtering differed. The protocol was immunoSEQ multiplex PCR, while the TCRdb copy is restricted to in-frame clones and leaves out a portion. Clone size and the V and J calls come from that table; the DNA yielded D and trimming. The sample includes around 2.1 million clones, 90% to 96% seen only once; the top ten take around 0.13%. The receptor's source is a man in his late teens or twenties in good health. Source material: naive CD4+ T cells sorted from blood. Subset noted: CD45RA+ positively selected. This rearrangement joins TRBV5-5 to TRBJ2-7; no clear D. The CDR3, as DNA: TGTGCCAGCAGCCTTACATACGAGCAGTACTTC. It codes for CASSLTYEQYF.